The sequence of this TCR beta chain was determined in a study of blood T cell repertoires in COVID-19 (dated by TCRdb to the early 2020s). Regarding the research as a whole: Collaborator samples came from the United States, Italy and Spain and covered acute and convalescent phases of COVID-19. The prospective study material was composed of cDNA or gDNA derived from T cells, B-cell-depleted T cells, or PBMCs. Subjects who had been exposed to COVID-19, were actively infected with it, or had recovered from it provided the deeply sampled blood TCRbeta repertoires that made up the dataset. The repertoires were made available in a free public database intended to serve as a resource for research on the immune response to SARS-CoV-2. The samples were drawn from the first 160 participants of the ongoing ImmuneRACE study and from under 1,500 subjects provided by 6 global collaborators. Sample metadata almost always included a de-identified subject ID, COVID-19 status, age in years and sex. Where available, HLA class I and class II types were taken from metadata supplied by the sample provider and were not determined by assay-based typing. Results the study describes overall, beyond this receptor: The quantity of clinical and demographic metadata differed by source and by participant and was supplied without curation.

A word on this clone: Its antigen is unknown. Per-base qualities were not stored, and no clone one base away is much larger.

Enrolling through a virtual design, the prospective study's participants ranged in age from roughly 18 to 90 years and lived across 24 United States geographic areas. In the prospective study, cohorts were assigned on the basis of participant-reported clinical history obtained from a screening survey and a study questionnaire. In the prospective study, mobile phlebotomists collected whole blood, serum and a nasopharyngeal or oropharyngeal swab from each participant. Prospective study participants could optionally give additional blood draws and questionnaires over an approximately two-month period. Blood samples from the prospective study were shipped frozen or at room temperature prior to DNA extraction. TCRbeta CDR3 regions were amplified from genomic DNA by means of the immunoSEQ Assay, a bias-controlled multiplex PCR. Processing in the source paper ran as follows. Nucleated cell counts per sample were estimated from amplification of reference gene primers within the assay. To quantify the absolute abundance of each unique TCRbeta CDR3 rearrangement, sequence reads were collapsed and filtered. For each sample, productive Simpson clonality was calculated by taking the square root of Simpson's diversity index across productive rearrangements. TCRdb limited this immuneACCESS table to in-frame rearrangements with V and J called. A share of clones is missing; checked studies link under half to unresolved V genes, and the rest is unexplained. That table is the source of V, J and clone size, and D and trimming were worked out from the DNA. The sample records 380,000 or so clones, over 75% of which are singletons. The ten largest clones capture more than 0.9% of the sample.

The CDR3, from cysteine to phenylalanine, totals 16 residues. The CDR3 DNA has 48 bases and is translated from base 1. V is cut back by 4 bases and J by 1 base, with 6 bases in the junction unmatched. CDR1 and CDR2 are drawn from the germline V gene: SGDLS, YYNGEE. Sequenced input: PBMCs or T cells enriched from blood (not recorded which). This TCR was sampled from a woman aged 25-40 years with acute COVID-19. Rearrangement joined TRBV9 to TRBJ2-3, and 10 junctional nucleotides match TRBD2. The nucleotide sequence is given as TGTGCCAGCAGCCTTTCCGGGACTAGCGGCACAGATACGCAGTATTTT. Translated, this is CASSLSGTSGTDTQYF. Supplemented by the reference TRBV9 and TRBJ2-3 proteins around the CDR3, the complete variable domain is DSGVTQTPKHLITATGQRVTLRCSPRSGDLSVYWYQQSLDQGLQFLIQYYNGEERAKGNILERFSAQQFPDLHSELNLSSLELGDSALYFCASSLSGTSGTDTQYFGPGTRLTVL.